The sequence of this T cell receptor (beta chain) was determined in a study of blood T cell repertoires in COVID-19. Overall study: Sources were T cells, B-cell-depleted T cells, or PBMCs; the material itself was cDNA or gDNA.

The CDR3 spans 14 residues. Germline CDR1 is MNHEY and CDR2 is SMNVEV (reference sequence). The V segment lost 6 bases and the J segment 6 bases; nucleotides outside the gene matches: 7. Adults between roughly 18 and 90 years of age took part from fewer than 30 US areas. The study assigned cohorts using participant-reported clinical history. Per the study methods: Amplified reference gene primers provided the basis for estimating nucleated cell counts. Assay used: immunoSEQ multiplex PCR; TCRdb lists only in-frame clones, some missing. The V and J calls and clone size were taken over from that table, and D and trimming were inferred from the DNA. The sample carries 350,000 to 500,000 clones, over 75% recorded once.

J is TRBJ1-5 and V is TRBV27; TRBD1 matches 8 bases. This sequence was found in a woman aged 18 to 35 who had been exposed to COVID-19. Sequenced input: PBMCs or T cells enriched from blood (not recorded which). The CDR3 DNA is TGTGCCAGCAGACGGACAGGGAATAGTCAGCCCCAGCATTTT. Translated, it gives CASRRTGNSQPQHF.